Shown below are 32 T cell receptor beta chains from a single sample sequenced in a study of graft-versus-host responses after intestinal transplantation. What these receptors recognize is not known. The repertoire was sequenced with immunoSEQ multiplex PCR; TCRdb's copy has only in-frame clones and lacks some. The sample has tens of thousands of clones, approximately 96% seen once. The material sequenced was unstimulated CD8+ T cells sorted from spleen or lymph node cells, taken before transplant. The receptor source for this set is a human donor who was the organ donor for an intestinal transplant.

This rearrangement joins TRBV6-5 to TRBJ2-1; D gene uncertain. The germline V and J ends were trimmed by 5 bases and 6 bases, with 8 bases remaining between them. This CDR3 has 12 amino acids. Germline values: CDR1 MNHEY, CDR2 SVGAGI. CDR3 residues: CASSSVINEQFF. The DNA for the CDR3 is TGTGCCAGCAGTAGTGTGATCAATGAGCAGTTCTTC.

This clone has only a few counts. CDR3 DNA sequence: TGTGCCAGCAGTGGGACTTATAGCAATCAGCCCCAGCATTTT. Protein: CASSGTYSNQPQHF. The V gene is TRBV6-1, the J gene TRBJ1-5; D remains unclear. The CDR3 consists of 14 residues. Germline assignment: CDR1 MNHNS and CDR2 SASEGT. The V end lost 4 bases, the J end lost 0 bases, and 7 bases lay between the germline ends.

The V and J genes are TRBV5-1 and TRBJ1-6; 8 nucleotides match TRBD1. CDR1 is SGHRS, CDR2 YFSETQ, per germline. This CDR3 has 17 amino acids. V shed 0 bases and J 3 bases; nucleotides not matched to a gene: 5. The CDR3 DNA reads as TGCGCCAGCAGCTTGGCCGGACAGGGAATCTATAATTCACCCCTCCACTTT. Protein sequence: CASSLAGQGIYNSPLHF.

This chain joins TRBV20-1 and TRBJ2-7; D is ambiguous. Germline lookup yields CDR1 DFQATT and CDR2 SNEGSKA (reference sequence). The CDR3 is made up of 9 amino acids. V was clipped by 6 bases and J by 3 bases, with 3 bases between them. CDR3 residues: CSANYEQYF. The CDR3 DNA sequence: TGCAGTGCCAACTACGAGCAGTACTTC.

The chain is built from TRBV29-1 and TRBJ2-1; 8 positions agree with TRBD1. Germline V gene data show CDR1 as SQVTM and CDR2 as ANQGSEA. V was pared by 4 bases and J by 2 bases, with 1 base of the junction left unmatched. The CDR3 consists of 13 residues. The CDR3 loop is CSVGQGPYNEQFF. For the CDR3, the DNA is TGCAGCGTTGGACAGGGGCCCTACAATGAGCAGTTCTTC.

The CDR3 region has the DNA TGTGCCATCAGCGGATCAGCTGCTCCTAACTATGGCTACACCTTC. It yields the protein CAISGSAAPNYGYTF. V gene TRBV10-3 combines with J gene TRBJ1-2; D not certain. The CDR3 is 15 residues long. In germline, CDR1 is ENHRY, CDR2 SYGVKD. The V and J ends lost 6 bases and 0 bases respectively, with 14 bases between them.

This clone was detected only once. DNA for the CDR3: TGTGCCAGCAGCGCCCCGACCGGACTCCAAGAGACCCAGTACTTC. Its translation is CASSAPTGLQETQYF. V is TRBV9 and J is TRBJ2-5; D might be TRBD2 (5 bases). Germline lookup yields CDR1 SGDLS and CDR2 YYNGEE. The germline V and J ends were trimmed by 3 bases and 1 base, with 13 bases remaining between them. CDR3 length: 15 residues.

The CDR3 protein is CASSPRRETDYEQYF. CDR3 nucleotides: TGTGCCAGTAGCCCGAGGCGAGAGACAGACTACGAGCAGTACTTC. This chain joins TRBV19 and TRBJ2-7, with TRBD1 as a possible D gene (5 bases). The CDR3 spans 15 residues. Per the germline V gene, CDR1 is LNHDA and CDR2 is SQIVND (reference sequence). V was cut by 6 bases and J by 3 bases, with 18 bases left in between.

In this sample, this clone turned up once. The CDR3 sequence is CASSLGGASDTQYF. The DNA of the CDR3 is TGTGCCAGCAGCTTAGGGGGGGCGTCAGATACGCAGTATTTT. The J gene is TRBJ2-3, the V gene TRBV7-3; the D gene is possibly TRBD2 (7 bases). V lost 2 bases and J lost 4, with 10 bases in between. The CDR3 runs 14 residues. Per germline, CDR1 SGHTA and CDR2 FQGTGA. Full variable domain (missing parts from reference TRBV7-3 and TRBJ2-3): GAGVSQTPSNKVTEKGKYVELRCDPISGHTALYWYRQSLGQGPEFLIYFQGTGAADDSGLPNDRFFAVRPEGSVSTLKIQRTERGDSAVYLCASSLGGASDTQYFGPGTRLTVL.

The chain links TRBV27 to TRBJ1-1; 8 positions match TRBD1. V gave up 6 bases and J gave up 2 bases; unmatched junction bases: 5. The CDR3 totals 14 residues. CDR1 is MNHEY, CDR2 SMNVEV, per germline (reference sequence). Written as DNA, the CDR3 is TGTGCCAGCAGCCCGACAGGGGTCAACACTGAAGCTTTCTTT. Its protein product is CASSPTGVNTEAFF.

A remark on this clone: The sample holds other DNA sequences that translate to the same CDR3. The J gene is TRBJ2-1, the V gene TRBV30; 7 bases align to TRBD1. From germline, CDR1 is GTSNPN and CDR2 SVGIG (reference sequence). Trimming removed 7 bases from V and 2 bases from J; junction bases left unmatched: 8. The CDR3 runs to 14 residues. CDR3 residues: CAFSGGKPYNEQFF. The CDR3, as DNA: TGTGCCTTTTCAGGGGGTAAGCCCTACAATGAGCAGTTCTTC.

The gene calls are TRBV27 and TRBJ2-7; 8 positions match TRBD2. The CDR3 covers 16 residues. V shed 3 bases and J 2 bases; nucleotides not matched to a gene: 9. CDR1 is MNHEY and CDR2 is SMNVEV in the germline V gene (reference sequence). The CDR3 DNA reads TGTGCCAGCAGTTTTCGATCAGCGGGGGCGGCCTACGAGCAGTACTTC. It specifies CASSFRSAGAAYEQYF.

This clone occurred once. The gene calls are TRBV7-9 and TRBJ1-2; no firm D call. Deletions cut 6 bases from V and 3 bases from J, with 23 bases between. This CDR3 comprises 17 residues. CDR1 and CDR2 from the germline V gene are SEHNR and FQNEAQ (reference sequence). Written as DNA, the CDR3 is TGTGCCAGCAGTGGGGAACTAAGTAAGGAGGGCGACTATGGCTACACCTTC. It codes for CASSGELSKEGDYGYTF. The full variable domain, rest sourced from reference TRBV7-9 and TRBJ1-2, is DTGVSQNPRHKITKRGQNVTFRCDPISEHNRLYWYRQTLGQGPEFLTYFQNEAQLEKSRLLSDRFSAERPKGSFSTLEIQRTEQGDSAMYLCASSGELSKEGDYGYTFGSGTRLTVV.

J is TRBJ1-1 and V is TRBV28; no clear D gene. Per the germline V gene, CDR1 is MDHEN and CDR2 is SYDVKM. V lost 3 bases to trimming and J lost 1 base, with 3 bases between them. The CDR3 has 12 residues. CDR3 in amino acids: CASSFSNTEAFF. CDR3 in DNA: TGTGCCAGCAGTTTCTCGAACACTGAAGCTTTCTTT.

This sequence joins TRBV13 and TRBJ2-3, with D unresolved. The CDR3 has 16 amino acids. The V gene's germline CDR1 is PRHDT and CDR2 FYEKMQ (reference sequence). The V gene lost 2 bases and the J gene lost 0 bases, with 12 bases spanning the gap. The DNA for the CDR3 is TGTGCCAGCAGCTTAAGTGCACAAACTAGCACAGATACGCAGTATTTT. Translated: CASSLSAQTSTDTQYF.

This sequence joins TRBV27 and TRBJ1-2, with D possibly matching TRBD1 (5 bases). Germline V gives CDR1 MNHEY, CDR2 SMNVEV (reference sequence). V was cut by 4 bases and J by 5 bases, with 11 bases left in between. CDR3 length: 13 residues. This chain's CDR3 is CASSSTGGYGYTF. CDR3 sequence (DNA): TGTGCCAGCAGTTCCACCGGGGGATATGGCTACACCTTC.

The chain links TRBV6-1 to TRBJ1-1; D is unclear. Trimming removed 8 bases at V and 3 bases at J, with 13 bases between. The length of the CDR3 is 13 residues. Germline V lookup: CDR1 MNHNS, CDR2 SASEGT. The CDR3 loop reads CASLTTQDTEAFF. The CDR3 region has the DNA TGTGCCAGCCTGACAACGCAAGACACTGAAGCTTTCTTT.

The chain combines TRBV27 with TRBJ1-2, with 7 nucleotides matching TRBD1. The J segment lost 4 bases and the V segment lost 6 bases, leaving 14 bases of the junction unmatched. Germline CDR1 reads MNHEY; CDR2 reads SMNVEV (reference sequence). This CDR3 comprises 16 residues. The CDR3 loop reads CASSPRFVGQTYGYTF. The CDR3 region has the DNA TGTGCCAGCAGCCCAAGATTCGTGGGACAGACCTATGGCTACACCTTC.

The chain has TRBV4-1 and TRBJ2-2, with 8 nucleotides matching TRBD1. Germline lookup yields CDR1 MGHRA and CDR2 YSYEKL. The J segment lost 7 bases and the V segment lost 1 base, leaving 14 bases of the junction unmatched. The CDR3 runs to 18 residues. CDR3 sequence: CASSQAGIPGQAYGELFF. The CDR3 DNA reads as TGCGCCAGCAGCCAAGCAGGAATTCCGGGACAGGCGTACGGGGAGCTGTTTTTT.

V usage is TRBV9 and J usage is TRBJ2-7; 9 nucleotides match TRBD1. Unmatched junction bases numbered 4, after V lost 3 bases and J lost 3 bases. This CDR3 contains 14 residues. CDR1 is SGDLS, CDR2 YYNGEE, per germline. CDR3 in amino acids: CASSDGTGNYEQYF. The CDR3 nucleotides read TGTGCCAGCAGCGATGGGACAGGGAACTACGAGCAGTACTTC.

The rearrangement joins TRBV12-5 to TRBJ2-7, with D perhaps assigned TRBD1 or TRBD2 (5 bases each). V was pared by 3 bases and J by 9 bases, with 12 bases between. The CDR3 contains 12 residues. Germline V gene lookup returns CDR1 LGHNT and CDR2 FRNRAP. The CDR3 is CASGFRPGGQYF. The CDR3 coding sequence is TGTGCTAGTGGTTTCCGACCTGGGGGGCAGTACTTC.

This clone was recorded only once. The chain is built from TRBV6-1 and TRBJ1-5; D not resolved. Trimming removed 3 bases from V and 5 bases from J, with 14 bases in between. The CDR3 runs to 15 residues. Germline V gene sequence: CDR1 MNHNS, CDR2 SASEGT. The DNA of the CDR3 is TGTGCCAGCAGTGACAGCTGGGGAGGAGATCAGCCCCAGCATTTT. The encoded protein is CASSDSWGGDQPQHF.

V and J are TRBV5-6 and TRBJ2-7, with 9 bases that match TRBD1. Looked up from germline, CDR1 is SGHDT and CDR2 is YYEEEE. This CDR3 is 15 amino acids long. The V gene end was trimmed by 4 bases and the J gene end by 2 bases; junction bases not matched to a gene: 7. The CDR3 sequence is CASSVTGTGTYEQYF. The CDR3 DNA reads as TGTGCCAGCAGCGTCACCGGGACAGGGACCTACGAGCAGTACTTC.

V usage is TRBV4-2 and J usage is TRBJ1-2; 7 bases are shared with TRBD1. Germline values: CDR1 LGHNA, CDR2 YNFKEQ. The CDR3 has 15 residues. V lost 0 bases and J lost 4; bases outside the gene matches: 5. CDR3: CASSQDKTGFYGYTF. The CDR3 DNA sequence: TGTGCCAGCAGCCAAGATAAGACAGGGTTCTATGGCTACACCTTC.

CDR3 in DNA: TGTGCCAGCAGTCCTAGCGGTTGGACAGGGATTGAAGCTTTCTTT. Its protein is CASSPSGWTGIEAFF. The rearrangement joins TRBV6-5 to TRBJ1-1, with 8 bases matching TRBD1. The V gene end was trimmed by 5 bases and the J gene end by 7 bases; junction bases not matched to a gene: 12. The V gene's germline CDR1 is MNHEY and CDR2 SVGAGI. The CDR3 covers 15 residues.

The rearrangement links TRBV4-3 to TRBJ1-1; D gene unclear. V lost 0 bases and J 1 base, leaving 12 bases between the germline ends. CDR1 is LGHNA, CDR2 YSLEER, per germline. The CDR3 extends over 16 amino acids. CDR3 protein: CASSQDLIGENTEAFF. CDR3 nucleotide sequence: TGCGCCAGCAGCCAAGATCTTATCGGGGAGAACACTGAAGCTTTCTTT.

DNA for the CDR3: TGTGCCAGCAGCTCGGGGACCGGCGGGGCCAACGTCCTGACTTTC. Protein product: CASSSGTGGANVLTF. V and J are TRBV11-3 and TRBJ2-6; D is possibly TRBD1 or TRBD2 (5 bases each). The CDR3 is 15 residues long. The V gene lost 4 bases and the J gene lost 4 bases, with 11 bases spanning the gap. The germline V gene has CDR1 SGHNT and CDR2 YENEEA.

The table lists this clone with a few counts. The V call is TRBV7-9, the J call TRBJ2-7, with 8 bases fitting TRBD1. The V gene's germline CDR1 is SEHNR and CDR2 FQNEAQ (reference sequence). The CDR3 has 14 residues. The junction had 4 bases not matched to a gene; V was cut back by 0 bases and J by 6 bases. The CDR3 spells CASSLAGQGGEQYF. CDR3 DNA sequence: TGTGCCAGCAGCTTAGCCGGACAGGGCGGCGAGCAGTACTTC.

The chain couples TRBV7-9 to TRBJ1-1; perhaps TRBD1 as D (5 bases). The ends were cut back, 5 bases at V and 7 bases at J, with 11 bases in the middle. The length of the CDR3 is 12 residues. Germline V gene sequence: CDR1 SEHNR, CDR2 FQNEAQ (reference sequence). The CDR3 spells CASSPQVHEAFF. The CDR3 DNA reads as TGTGCCAGCAGCCCACAGGTGCATGAAGCTTTCTTT. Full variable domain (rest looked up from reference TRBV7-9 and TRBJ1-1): DTGVSQNPRHKITKRGQNVTFRCDPISEHNRLYWYRQTLGQGPEFLTYFQNEAQLEKSRLLSDRFSAERPKGSFSTLEIQRTEQGDSAMYLCASSPQVHEAFFGQGTRLTVV.

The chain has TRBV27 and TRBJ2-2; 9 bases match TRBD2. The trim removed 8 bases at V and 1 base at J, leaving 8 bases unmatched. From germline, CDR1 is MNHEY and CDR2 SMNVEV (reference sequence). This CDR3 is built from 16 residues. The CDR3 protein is CASALLAGKNTGELFF. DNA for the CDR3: TGTGCCAGCGCACTGCTAGCGGGGAAGAACACCGGGGAGCTGTTTTTT.

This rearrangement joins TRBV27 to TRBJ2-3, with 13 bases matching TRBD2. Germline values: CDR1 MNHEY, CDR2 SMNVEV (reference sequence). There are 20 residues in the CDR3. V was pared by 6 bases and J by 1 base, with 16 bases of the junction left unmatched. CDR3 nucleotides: TGTGCCAGCAGAGACCATAGGGAACTAGCGGGGGGGCGGGGCACAGATACGCAGTATTTT. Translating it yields CASRDHRELAGGRGTDTQYF.

CDR3 sequence (DNA): TGTGCCGGCAACGGGCGCAGGGATTCCTACAATGAGCAGTTCTTC. It encodes CAGNGRRDSYNEQFF. The chain recombines TRBV6-1 with TRBJ2-1, with a possible D match to TRBD1 (5 bases). The CDR3 runs 15 residues. The V and J ends lost 11 bases and 1 base respectively, with 18 bases between them. The germline V gene encodes CDR1 MNHNS and CDR2 SASEGT.